Each of the 21 T cell receptor beta chains below was sequenced from the same sample in a study of CD8 T cells in ankylosing spondylitis. TCRdb used MiXCR to reprocess the 5' RACE reads, holding one entry per CDR3 protein. Of about 240,000 distinct CDR3 sequences detected, 8% to 9.5% appear once; the ten largest clones hold nearly 7%. Material for sequencing was blood, either unsorted or a sorted T cell fraction (not recorded which). Receptors originate from a male donor with ankylosing spondylitis or in good health (not recorded which).

At least ten counts were recorded for this clonotype. This rearrangement joins TRBV29-1 to TRBJ1-4, with a tentative D call TRBD1 (5 bases). V dropped 3 bases and J dropped 2 bases, with 7 bases sitting between them. Germline-derived CDR1 and CDR2 are SQVTM and ANQGSEA. The length of the CDR3 is 13 residues. CDR3 bases: TGCAGCGTTGACGGGGGGACTAATGAAAAACTGTTTTTT. This gives the protein CSVDGGTNEKLFF. Full variable domain (rest looked up from reference TRBV29-1 and TRBJ1-4): SAVISQKPSRDICQRGTSLTIQCQVDSQVTMMFWYRQQPGQSLTLIATANQGSEATYESGFVIDKFPISRPNLTFSTLTVSNMSPEDSSIYLCSVDGGTNEKLFFGSGTQLSVL.

This clonotype was counted at least ten times. The chain combines TRBV20-1 with TRBJ1-4; D gene ambiguous. The CDR3 extends over 14 amino acids. The germline V and J ends were trimmed by 3 bases and 3 bases, with 11 bases remaining between them. CDR1 is DFQATT and CDR2 is SNEGSKA in the germline V gene (reference sequence). The CDR3 here is CSARASVPNEKLFF. In DNA form, the CDR3 reads TGCAGTGCTAGGGCCAGTGTTCCTAATGAAAAACTGTTTTTT.

This clonotype was seen more than once but under ten times. V usage is TRBV30 and J usage is TRBJ2-7; TRBD2 might be the D (6 bases). CDR1 is GTSNPN, CDR2 SVGIG, per germline (reference sequence). The length of the CDR3 is 15 residues. Trimming pared 4 bases from V and 0 bases from J, leaving 16 bases between. In DNA, the CDR3 is TGTGCCTGGACCCCGGGGAGGTCTAGCTCCTACGAGCAGTACTTC. This codes for CAWTPGRSSSYEQYF.

This clonotype was detected only a few times. The chain employs TRBV7-6 and TRBJ2-2, with 7 positions matching TRBD1. The CDR3 has 17 residues. Trimming took 5 bases from V and 6 from J; bases not matched to a gene: 15. Germline V gene data show CDR1 as SGHVS and CDR2 as FNYEAQ. The CDR3 region is CASSQRGTAPDPGELFF. Written as DNA, the CDR3 is TGTGCCAGCAGCCAGAGAGGGACAGCCCCTGATCCCGGGGAGCTGTTTTTT. The full variable domain, with the rest looked up from reference TRBV7-6 and TRBJ2-2, is GAGVSQSPRYKVTKRGQDVALRCDPISGHVSLYWYRQALGQGPEFLTYFNYEAQQDKSGLPNDRFSAERPEGSISTLTIQRTEQRDSAMYRCASSQRGTAPDPGELFFGEGSRLTVL.

This sequence joins TRBV5-4 and TRBJ2-5, with D tentatively TRBD1 (6 bases). The V end lost 4 bases, the J end lost 2 bases, and 12 bases lay between the germline ends. This CDR3 has 14 amino acids. Per the germline V gene, CDR1 is SGHNT and CDR2 is YYREEE (reference sequence). The CDR3 bases are TGTGCCAGCAGCCCGGGACATGGGCAAGAGACCCAGTACTTC. Translation gives CASSPGHGQETQYF.

This clonotype was seen at least ten times. Relative to the germline gene, one junction end is altered; a read error may explain this. The V gene is TRBV7-2, the J gene TRBJ2-1; 10 bases map to TRBD2. CDR3 size: 15 residues. Germline V lookup: CDR1 SGHTA, CDR2 FQGNSA. CDR3 bases: TGTGCCAGCAGGCCTGGACTAGCGGAAAACAATGGGCAGTTCTTC. Protein sequence: CASRPGLAENNGQFF.

This clonotype has at least ten counts. The CDR3 reads CSARDPRDRNNSPLHF. In DNA, the CDR3 is TGCAGTGCTAGAGACCCCCGGGACAGGAACAATTCACCCCTCCACTTT. The chain combines TRBV20-1 with TRBJ1-6; TRBD1 aligns across 8 bases. CDR3 length equals 16 residues. Germline-derived CDR1 and CDR2 are DFQATT and SNEGSKA (reference sequence). V dropped 0 bases and J dropped 7; count of bases not matched to a gene: 8.

This clonotype occurred many times. V gene TRBV12-3 or TRBV12-4 combines with J gene TRBJ2-2; D call uncertain. Trimming left V 5 bases short and J 7 bases short, with 11 bases between. This CDR3 spans 13 amino acids. The CDR3 loop is CASSGLAIGELFF. The DNA for the CDR3 is TGTGCCAGCAGTGGTCTGGCTATCGGGGAGCTGTTTTTT.

The chain recombines TRBV5-1 with TRBJ2-6; D is unresolved. This CDR3 has 16 amino acids. Germline V CDR1 and CDR2: SGHRS, YFSETQ. Trimming cost V 1 base and J 4 bases, with 12 bases left between them. The CDR3 DNA reads TGCGCCAGCAGCTTGACCACCCCGGTAGGGGCCAACGTCCTGACTTTC. It translates to CASSLTTPVGANVLTF.

This clonotype was counted at least ten times. CDR3 sequence (DNA): TGTGCCAGCAGCTTCCCCGACGGACAGGGGTTCAATGAGCAGTTCTTC. This encodes CASSFPDGQGFNEQFF. This chain links TRBV9 with TRBJ2-1, with 9 bases that match TRBD1. J was trimmed by 6 bases and V by 4 bases; bases with no gene match: 11. The germline CDR1 and CDR2 sequences are SGDLS and YYNGEE. The CDR3 covers 16 residues.

The sample holds many counts of this clonotype. V usage is TRBV5-1 and J usage is TRBJ1-1; the D gene is possibly TRBD1 (6 bases). Trimming pared 0 bases from V and 5 bases from J, leaving 17 bases between. CDR3 length: 16 amino acids. Germline-derived CDR1 and CDR2 are SGHRS and YFSETQ. CDR3 in amino acids: CASSLGPPGVGTEAFF. The CDR3 DNA reads as TGCGCCAGCAGCTTGGGTCCTCCAGGGGTAGGAACTGAAGCTTTCTTT.

In regard to this clonotype: Given a much more abundant clone one base away, this may be a read error. The V gene is TRBV12-3 or TRBV12-4, the J gene TRBJ1-3; 7 bases are shared with TRBD1. The J segment lost 0 bases and the V segment lost 8 bases, leaving 7 bases of the junction unmatched. The CDR3 consists of 15 residues. The chain's CDR3 is CASPGWDSSGNTIYF. The CDR3 region has the DNA TGTGCCAGCCCAGGGTGGGACAGCTCTGGAAACACCATATATTTT.

The chain recombines TRBV5-4 with TRBJ2-7; D might be TRBD1 (6 bases). Trimming removed 5 bases at V and 2 bases at J, with 14 bases between. CDR3 length equals 14 residues. Germline CDR1 SGHNT, CDR2 YYREEE (reference sequence). The CDR3 sequence is CASSYTGFPYEQYF. CDR3 nucleotide sequence: TGTGCCAGCAGTTACACAGGGTTCCCCTACGAGCAGTACTTC.

The rearrangement uses TRBV7-2 and TRBJ2-2, with 8 bases lining up with TRBD2. With 4 bases clipped from V and 1 base from J, the junction kept 5 bases outside the gene matches. In germline, CDR1 is SGHTA, CDR2 FQGNSA. The CDR3 covers 16 residues. Written as DNA, the CDR3 is TGTGCCAGCAGCTACAGACTAGCGCAGAACACCGGGGAGCTGTTTTTT. Amino acid sequence: CASSYRLAQNTGELFF.

This chain connects TRBV7-9 to TRBJ2-2, with TRBD2 matching over 10 bases. In germline, CDR1 is SEHNR, CDR2 FQNEAQ (reference sequence). This CDR3 is 16 amino acids long. Trimming cost V 5 bases and J 1 base; bases outside gene matches: 4. The CDR3 protein is CASSQGLAQNTGELFF. CDR3 nucleotide sequence: TGTGCCAGCAGCCAGGGACTAGCGCAGAACACCGGGGAGCTGTTTTTT.

This clonotype occurred many times. The chain combines TRBV4-1 with TRBJ2-3; D is possibly TRBD1 or TRBD2 (5 bases each). Between the trimmed V and J ends, which lost 0 bases and 3 bases, there was a span of 13 bases. CDR3 length equals 16 residues. Germline V gene lookup returns CDR1 MGHRA and CDR2 YSYEKL. The CDR3 DNA sequence: TGCGCCAGCAGCCAAGACGGGATGAGGGGAACAGATACGCAGTATTTT. It yields the protein CASSQDGMRGTDTQYF.

The table lists this clonotype with many counts. The chain couples TRBV27 to TRBJ2-2, with D perhaps assigned TRBD1 or TRBD2 (7 bases each). This CDR3 spans 15 amino acids. The V end lost 6 bases, the J end lost 6 bases, and 17 bases lay between the germline ends. Germline V gene lookup returns CDR1 MNHEY and CDR2 SMNVEV (reference sequence). In nucleotides, the CDR3 is TGTGCCAGCAGCCAGACAGGGACTACGGCCGGGGAGCTGTTTTTT. Its protein is CASSQTGTTAGELFF.

This clonotype was found a few times. The chain has TRBV15 and TRBJ1-4; unclear D gene. CDR1 and CDR2 from the germline V gene are LNHNV and YYDKDF (reference sequence). Trimming removed 0 bases at V and 4 bases at J, with 9 bases between. The CDR3 runs to 15 residues. The CDR3 loop is CATSREQAFNEKLFF. The CDR3 DNA is TGTGCCACCAGCAGAGAGCAGGCCTTTAATGAAAAACTGTTTTTT.

In its sample, this clonotype was seen many times. CDR3 sequence reads: CASSGTATGEQYF. CDR3 DNA: TGTGCCAGCTCCGGGACCGCGACGGGAGAGCAGTACTTC. This chain joins TRBV18 and TRBJ2-7; D tentatively fits TRBD1 or TRBD2 (5 bases each). Between the trimmed V and J ends, which lost 6 bases and 7 bases, there was a span of 16 bases. The germline V gene encodes CDR1 KGHSH and CDR2 LQKENI. The CDR3 has 13 amino acids.

This clonotype was counted ten times or more. This sequence joins TRBV5-1 and TRBJ1-1; D unresolved. In germline, CDR1 is SGHRS, CDR2 YFSETQ. The CDR3 covers 12 residues. Trimming took off 0 bases at V and 6 bases at J, with 6 bases between the two ends. The CDR3 coding sequence is TGCGCCAGCAGCTTGGAACGGGCTGAAGCTTTCTTT. This codes for CASSLERAEAFF.

In its sample, this clonotype was seen many times. The V call is TRBV20-1, the J call TRBJ1-6, with a weak D call TRBD1 (5 bases). The CDR3 has 14 amino acids. V lost 6 bases, J lost 10 bases, and 19 bases lay in between. In germline, CDR1 is DFQATT, CDR2 SNEGSKA (reference sequence). This CDR3 is CSALDGWGESPLHF. In DNA form, the CDR3 reads TGCAGTGCGCTAGACGGGTGGGGGGAGTCACCCCTCCACTTT.